This T cell receptor beta chain emerged from a study of cytomegalovirus exposure and HLA in healthy donors. Comments on this clone: The antigen is not known.

The CDR3 totals 15 residues. Germline CDR1 and CDR2: MGHRA and YSYEKL. V shed 1 base and J shed 1 base, with 10 bases lying between them. The PCR had 60 Vbeta and 13 Jbeta primers. Sequencing was performed with immunoSEQ multiplex PCR; in TCRdb, only in-frame clones are kept and a portion is missing. Altogether some 70,000 clones are present, around 64% being singletons, with the ten largest covering 3% to 3.5%. Regarding the study as a whole: The majority of TCR sequences were rare, yet some public TCRs appeared in many donors. Within an earlier analysis, most TCR beta V segments proved productive either about 87% or about 30% of the time.

The receptor comes from a woman aged 45 to 65 in good health and CMV-seronegative. The sample consisted of PBMCs. The gene calls are TRBV4-1 and TRBJ1-1, with D possibly being TRBD1 (6 bases). DNA for the CDR3: TGCGCCAGCAGCCAAGTTGCAGGGGCGAACACTGAAGCTTTCTTT. It yields the protein CASSQVAGANTEAFF.